This T cell receptor (beta chain) appears in the sequencing data of a study of blood T cells in healthy people across ages. A second PCR of roughly 7 to 11 cycles used a sample-barcoded 5' primer and a J-beta primer mix. Each cDNA molecule carried a tag from a template-switch adaptor that contained 12 random nucleotides. All samples yielded 3 million or more CDR3-containing paired-end reads. TCRdb analysed the 5' RACE reads with MiXCR anew, one entry per CDR3 protein. The table lists 1.5 million to 2 million distinct CDR3 sequences, approximately 30% of them singletons. This clonotype appeared many times. Trimming stripped 0 bases from V and 1 base from J, with 7 bases between. Germline V CDR1 and CDR2: SGHRS, YFSETQ. The CDR3 covers 14 residues.

The chain combines TRBV5-1 with TRBJ2-5; the D gene is possibly TRBD1 (6 bases). Input material: blood. This receptor was identified in a woman aged 25 to 39 in good health. CDR3 DNA sequence: TGCGCCAGCAGCTTGGGGGACACCCAAGAGACCCAGTACTTC. This codes for CASSLGDTQETQYF.